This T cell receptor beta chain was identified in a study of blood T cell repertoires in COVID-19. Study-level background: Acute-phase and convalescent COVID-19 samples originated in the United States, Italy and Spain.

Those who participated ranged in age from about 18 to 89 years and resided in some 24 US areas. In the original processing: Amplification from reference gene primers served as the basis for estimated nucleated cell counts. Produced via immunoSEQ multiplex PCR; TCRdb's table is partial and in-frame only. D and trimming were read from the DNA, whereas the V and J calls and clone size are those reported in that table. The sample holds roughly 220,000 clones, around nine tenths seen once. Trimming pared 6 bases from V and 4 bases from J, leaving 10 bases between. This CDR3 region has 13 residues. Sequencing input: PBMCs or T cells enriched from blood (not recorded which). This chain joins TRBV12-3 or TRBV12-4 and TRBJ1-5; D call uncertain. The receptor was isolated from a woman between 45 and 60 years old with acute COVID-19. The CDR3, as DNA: TGTGCCAGCAGGAGGGTTGCGAATCAGCCCCAGCATTTT. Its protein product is CASRRVANQPQHF.